The source of this T cell receptor beta chain is a study of post-analysis software for immune sequencing data. As for the study in general: Courses of disease covered relapsing-remitting, secondary progressive and progressive-relapsing multiple sclerosis.

Broader study findings: About five TRBV segments were more frequent in patients than controls; TRBV5-6, TRBV5-1 and TRBV20-1 belonged to this group. By F measure, strong co-clustering occurred among samples prepared in the same batch. In multiple sclerosis, normalized Chao1 diversity was significantly below that of controls.

The CDR3 runs 16 residues. V shed 0 bases and J 0 bases; nucleotides not matched to a gene: 4. The germline CDR1 and CDR2 sequences are DFQATT and SNEGSKA (reference sequence). Turning to this clonotype: Its antigen is unknown.

Every TCR beta cDNA library bore unique molecular identifiers. MiXCR was run by TCRdb on the PCR reads, yielding one entry per CDR3 protein. The table shows some 260,000 distinct CDR3 sequences, with approximately 34% occurring only once. The rearrangement joins TRBV20-1 to TRBJ2-1, with 8 bases identical to TRBD2. The TCR comes from a girl aged 5 to 17 with multiple sclerosis. The sequencing input was blood. The CDR3, as DNA: TGCAGTGCTAGAGAGTTAGCGGGGCGCTCCTACAATGAGCAGTTCTTC. It translates to CSARELAGRSYNEQFF.